The present T cell receptor beta chain was sequenced within a study of T cell changes during pregnancy in multiple sclerosis. Sequencing was performed with immunoSEQ multiplex PCR; in TCRdb, only in-frame clones are kept and a portion is missing. The repertoire has about 83,000 clones, about 90% of them found once; the top ten carry roughly 4%. Germline V gene sequence: CDR1 LGHNA, CDR2 YSLEER. CDR3 length equals 15 residues. With V trimmed by 4 bases and J by 7 bases, 2 bases remained unmatched. This material consisted of PBMCs, taken in the first trimester of pregnancy. This clonotype originated in a female donor in good health, serving as a control in a pregnancy study. Some clones in this sample may be carry-over from other donors' samples. The rearrangement joins TRBV4-3 to TRBJ2-1, with 15 nucleotides matching TRBD2. CDR3 region: CASSPGLAGGNEQFF. CDR3 sequence (DNA): TGCGCCAGCAGCCCCGGACTAGCGGGAGGGAATGAGCAGTTCTTC.